Listed below are T cell receptor beta chains from one sample, sequenced in a study of T cells in Graves' hyperthyroidism and ophthalmopathy. TCRdb recomputed calls from the multiplex PCR reads with MiXCR, one row per CDR3 protein. Of roughly 500,000 distinct CDR3 sequences in the sample, about 45% were seen once. The sample was peripheral blood or thyroid tissue (not recorded which). Receptors were obtained from an adult woman with Graves' disease, either hyperthyroidism or ophthalmopathy (not recorded which). The CDR3 runs from the conserved cysteine through the conserved F or W. A D gene is named only where the DNA matches it firmly. Size is stated for part of the rows, as once, few or many counts, or as a class when the clone is expanded.

J,V,D,size,length,CDR3,DNA
TRBJ2-3,TRBV15,TRBD2,.,15,CATCASGRIGDTQYF,TGTGCCACCTGTGCGAGCGGGAGAATAGGCGATACGCAGTATTTT
TRBJ1-1,TRBV7-6,.,.,14,CASSPAGVNTEAFF,TGTGCCAGCAGCCCGGCAGGGGTGAACACTGAAGCTTTCTTT
TRBJ1-6,TRBV28,.,many,12,CASSLGYSPLHF,TGTGCCAGCAGTTTAGGTTACTCACCCCTCCACTTT
TRBJ1-3,TRBV20-1,.,.,13,CSAFDRNGNTIYF,TGCAGTGCTTTCGACAGGAACGGGAACACCATATATTTT
TRBJ1-2,TRBV30,TRBD1,many,13,CASPTGDGSGYTF,TGTGCCTCACCTACAGGGGATGGAAGCGGCTACACCTTC
TRBJ2-2,TRBV7-8,.,.,18,CASSLVGDRPKNTGELFF,TGTGCCAGCAGCTTAGTAGGGGACCGACCTAAGAACACCGGGGAGCTGTTTTTT
TRBJ1-2,TRBV10-3,.,.,13,CATEGVLRDGYTF,TGTGCCACCGAGGGTGTTCTAAGAGATGGCTACACCTTC
TRBJ1-4,TRBV5-1,.,many,14,CASRRDNWEEKLFF,TGCGCCAGCAGGCGGGACAACTGGGAAGAAAAACTGTTTTTT
TRBJ1-4,TRBV15,.,.,14,CATSRERTNEKLFF,TGTGCCACCAGCAGAGAACGGACTAATGAAAAACTGTTTTTT
TRBJ1-1,TRBV10-3,.,.,13,CAISGTRGGEAFF,TGTGCCATCAGTGGAACCAGGGGTGGTGAAGCTTTCTTT
TRBJ2-5,TRBV10-2,TRBD2,few,17,CASSESSGGVALETQYF,TGCGCCAGCAGTGAGTCATCGGGGGGAGTGGCCTTGGAGACCCAGTACTTC
TRBJ2-1,TRBV7-3,.,few,16,CASSPSALRPNNEQFF,TGTGCCAGCAGCCCGTCGGCCCTGCGGCCTAACAATGAGCAGTTCTTC
TRBJ2-3,TRBV7-3,TRBD2,.,14,CASSPGLGIDTQYF,TGTGCCAGCAGCCCTGGACTAGGAATAGATACGCAGTATTTT
TRBJ2-5,TRBV13,.,.,14,CASSVSGGLETQYF,TGTGCCAGCAGCGTATCCGGGGGGCTGGAGACCCAGTACTTC
TRBJ1-5,TRBV29-1,TRBD1,once,14,CSVTGQRFQETQHF,TGCAGCGTTACGGGACAGCGCTTTCAAGAGACCCAGCATTTT
TRBJ1-3,TRBV10-3,.,many,14,CAISESSGLDTIYF,TGTGCCATCAGTGAGTCGTCAGGGCTGGACACCATATATTTT
TRBJ1-2,TRBV29-1,.,.,14,CSVRGGSMDYGYTF,TGCAGCGTTAGGGGGGGGTCTATGGACTATGGCTACACCTTC
TRBJ1-6,TRBV15,.,many,16,CATSRGSGEGDSPLHF,TGTGCCACCAGCAGAGGAAGCGGCGAGGGGGATTCACCCCTCCACTTT
TRBJ2-6,TRBV19,.,.,16,CASSIRGGAGANVLTF,TGTGCCAGTAGTATCAGGGGGGGCGCTGGGGCCAACGTCCTGACTTTC
TRBJ1-2,TRBV12-3/TRBV12-4,.,.,13,CASSRHTNYGYTF,TGTGCCAGCAGTCGACATACTAACTATGGCTACACCTTC
TRBJ2-5,TRBV19,.,many,14,CASSDSGGKETQYF,TGTGCCAGTAGTGACTCCGGGGGTAAAGAGACCCAGTACTTC
TRBJ2-6,TRBV19,.,.,15,CASGGHVSGANVLTF,TGTGCCAGCGGGGGGCACGTCTCTGGGGCCAACGTCCTGACTTTC
TRBJ1-4,TRBV4-3,TRBD1,.,14,CASSHQGAREKLFF,TGCGCCAGCAGCCACCAGGGGGCTCGCGAAAAACTGTTTTTT
TRBJ2-7,TRBV20-1,.,.,16,CSAKDGTIGLSYEQYF,TGCAGTGCTAAGGATGGGACCATCGGATTGTCCTACGAGCAGTACTTC
TRBJ2-7,TRBV11-2,.,once,15,CASSRGGGYSYEQYF,TGTGCCAGCAGCCGAGGAGGCGGGTACTCCTACGAGCAGTACTTC
TRBJ2-7,TRBV10-3,TRBD2,.,13,CAIRLAGTYEQYF,TGTGCCATCAGACTAGCGGGAACCTACGAGCAGTACTTC
TRBJ2-6,TRBV2,.,many,16,CASTRQLLSGANVLTF,TGTGCCAGCACGCGACAGTTACTCTCTGGGGCCAACGTCCTGACTTTC
TRBJ1-6,TRBV15,TRBD1,few,14,CATSSDRVGSPLHF,TGTGCCACCAGCAGCGACAGGGTTGGTTCACCCCTCCACTTT
TRBJ1-1,TRBV11-2,.,many,14,CASSHPQRGTEAFF,TGTGCCAGCAGCCACCCTCAGAGGGGTACTGAAGCTTTCTTT
TRBJ2-7,TRBV29-1,TRBD2,.,12,CSVRGGPYEQYF,TGCAGCGTTCGGGGAGGGCCCTACGAGCAGTACTTC
TRBJ1-4,TRBV10-3,.,once,12,CAISGTNEKLFF,TGTGCCATCAGTGGGACGAATGAAAAACTGTTTTTT
TRBJ1-1,TRBV20-1,TRBD1,.,12,CGAPRDRTVAFF,TGCGGTGCCCCTCGGGACAGGACTGTTGCTTTCTTT
TRBJ1-1,TRBV7-9,TRBD1,many,15,CASSTQTGGNTEAFF,TGTGCCAGCAGCACCCAAACAGGGGGGAACACTGAAGCTTTCTTT
TRBJ2-5,TRBV24-1,TRBD1,.,13,CATRETGQGTQYF,TGTGCCACCCGCGAGACAGGGCAAGGGACCCAGTACTTC
TRBJ2-2,TRBV7-3,.,many,15,CASSLSRDVTGELFF,TGTGCCAGCAGCTTATCGAGGGATGTCACCGGGGAGCTGTTTTTT
TRBJ2-5,TRBV20-1,TRBD1,many,13,CSAKGQPQETQYF,TGCAGTGCTAAGGGACAGCCCCAAGAGACCCAGTACTTC
TRBJ1-1,TRBV7-9,TRBD1,many,14,CASSLGQGVTEAFF,TGTGCCAGCAGCTTAGGACAGGGTGTCACTGAAGCTTTCTTT
TRBJ1-5,TRBV28,.,few,16,CASRLTGPGGNQPQHF,TGTGCCAGCAGGCTGACGGGACCAGGAGGCAATCAGCCCCAGCATTTT
TRBJ1-1,TRBV12-3/TRBV12-4,TRBD1,many,14,CASSRTRDRGPAFF,TGTGCCAGCAGCCGTACCCGGGACAGGGGACCAGCTTTCTTT
TRBJ2-2,TRBV10-3,TRBD2,.,15,CASTQSGSVAGELFF,TGTGCCAGCACGCAAAGCGGGAGCGTTGCCGGGGAGCTGTTTTTT
TRBJ2-2,TRBV15,TRBD2,many,15,CATSVLAGVVGELFF,TGTGCCACCAGTGTTCTAGCGGGAGTTGTCGGGGAGCTGTTTTTT
TRBJ2-7,TRBV29-1,TRBD1,few,13,CSFSGTVAYEQYF,TGCAGCTTCTCCGGGACAGTGGCCTACGAGCAGTACTTC
TRBJ1-6,TRBV7-9,.,few,17,CASSPPPSLWGNSPLHF,TGTGCCAGCAGTCCCCCCCCTTCACTTTGGGGGAATTCACCCCTCCACTTT
TRBJ1-5,TRBV19,.,.,15,CASRATVTSNQPQHF,TGTGCCAGTAGAGCGACCGTAACTTCAAATCAGCCCCAGCATTTT
TRBJ1-1,TRBV20-1,.,.,14,CSAREAGMNTEAFF,TGCAGTGCTAGAGAGGCAGGGATGAACACTGAAGCTTTCTTT
TRBJ2-5,TRBV29-1,TRBD2,.,13,CSVPGLKQETQYF,TGCAGTGTCCCGGGACTAAAACAAGAGACCCAGTACTTC
TRBJ1-2,TRBV7-2,TRBD1,few,13,CASTRDRVYGYTF,TGTGCCAGCACCCGGGACAGGGTCTATGGCTACACCTTC
TRBJ2-7,TRBV9,TRBD2,many,15,CASSPQGLAGGEQYF,TGTGCCAGCAGCCCTCAGGGACTAGCGGGAGGTGAGCAGTACTTC
TRBJ2-2,TRBV7-3,TRBD2,.,17,CASSWGLAGESSGELFF,TGTGCCAGCAGCTGGGGACTAGCGGGAGAATCGAGCGGGGAGCTGTTTTTT
TRBJ2-7,TRBV5-5,.,.,15,CASSRMGTGYYEQYF,TGTGCCAGCAGCCGGATGGGGACGGGTTACTACGAGCAGTACTTC
TRBJ1-3,TRBV29-1,.,many,12,CSVGWLGNTIYF,TGCAGCGTAGGGTGGCTGGGAAACACCATATATTTT
TRBJ1-5,TRBV10-3,TRBD1,.,15,CAISDQGGPGQPQHF,TGTGCCATCAGTGACCAGGGGGGGCCGGGTCAGCCCCAGCATTTT
TRBJ1-2,TRBV29-1,.,.,14,CSVEVGTGFPGYTF,TGCAGCGTTGAAGTCGGTACAGGCTTTCCTGGCTACACCTTC
TRBJ2-7,TRBV29-1,TRBD1,.,14,CSVVSGQGAREQYF,TGCAGCGTTGTGAGTGGACAGGGGGCGCGTGAGCAGTACTTC
TRBJ2-2,TRBV29-1,.,once,11,CSVPDAGELFF,TGCAGCGTTCCGGACGCCGGGGAGCTGTTTTTT
TRBJ1-1,TRBV29-1,TRBD1,many,16,CSVDDGGTGWSHRAFF,TGCAGCGTTGATGATGGGGGGACAGGGTGGTCCCACCGAGCTTTCTTT
TRBJ2-7,TRBV29-1,.,.,12,CSVEDDGSEQYF,TGCAGCGTTGAAGATGACGGTTCGGAGCAGTACTTC
TRBJ2-2,TRBV12-3/TRBV12-4,.,.,12,CGSRRGVGELFF,TGTGGCTCGCGGCGGGGAGTAGGGGAGCTGTTTTTT
TRBJ2-5,TRBV20-1,.,many,11,CSGAVQETQYF,TGCAGTGGGGCGGTTCAAGAGACCCAGTACTTC